A single sample gave rise to the 32 T cell receptor beta chains below, sequenced in a study of cytomegalovirus exposure and HLA in healthy donors. PCR employed 60 Vbeta and 13 Jbeta primers. The data were produced by immunoSEQ multiplex PCR, yet TCRdb's version contains in-frame clones alone and is incomplete. The sample lists 55,000 to 70,000 clones, 55% to 65% occurring once. Sequences were obtained from PBMCs. These receptors were obtained from a woman between 50 and 59 years old in good health and CMV-seronegative.

This clone was detected only once. The chain combines TRBV5-6 with TRBJ2-1; 8 positions match TRBD2. The CDR3 consists of 17 residues. The V and J ends lost 0 bases and 6 bases, in that order; junction bases with no gene match: 11. From germline, CDR1 is SGHDT and CDR2 YYEEEE. The CDR3: CASSLGASGPAGNEQFF. Here the CDR3 DNA reads TGTGCCAGCAGCTTGGGGGCTAGCGGGCCCGCCGGCAATGAGCAGTTCTTC.

Comments on this clone: Additional DNA sequences in this sample encode the identical CDR3. This chain connects TRBV6-1 to TRBJ2-2, with 7 positions matching TRBD2. The junction had 2 bases not matched to a gene; V was cut back by 6 bases and J by 1 base. The CDR3 contains 14 residues. CDR1 is MNHNS, CDR2 SASEGT, per germline. The CDR3 here is CASRRELNTGELFF. CDR3 DNA: TGTGCCAGCAGGCGGGAGTTGAACACCGGGGAGCTGTTTTTT.

The chain employs TRBV7-3 and TRBJ1-1, with D perhaps matching TRBD1 (6 bases). Germline CDR1 and CDR2: SGHTA and FQGTGA. Trimming removed 3 bases at V and 1 base at J, with 12 bases between. The CDR3 totals 15 residues. Here the CDR3 reads CASSFGSGQNTEAFF. The CDR3 nucleotides are TGTGCCAGCAGCTTCGGGTCGGGACAGAACACTGAAGCTTTCTTT.

The V gene is TRBV9, the J gene TRBJ2-5; a possible D gene is TRBD2 (6 bases). V was clipped by 0 bases and J by 5 bases, with 11 bases between them. The germline gives CDR1 SGDLS, CDR2 YYNGEE. The CDR3 extends over 14 amino acids. In DNA, the CDR3 is TGTGCCAGCAGCGTAGGAGGAGGGTACGAGACCCAGTACTTC. It yields the protein CASSVGGGYETQYF.

CDR3 protein: CASSQDQVGGTEAFF. The CDR3 DNA reads TGCGCCAGCAGCCAAGATCAGGTCGGGGGCACTGAAGCTTTCTTT. This rearrangement joins TRBV4-1 to TRBJ1-1; possibly TRBD1 for D (5 bases). Trimming cost V 0 bases and J 4 bases, with 12 bases left between them. Germline-derived CDR1 and CDR2 are MGHRA and YSYEKL. The CDR3 is made up of 15 amino acids.

This chain joins TRBV29-1 and TRBJ2-3; TRBD1 is a possible D gene (5 bases). Trimming shortened V by 4 bases and J by 4 bases, and 15 bases separated the two germline ends. CDR3 length equals 14 residues. Germline lookup yields CDR1 SQVTM and CDR2 ANQGSEA. CDR3 residues: CSVVAGFSSDTQYF. The DNA for the CDR3 is TGCAGCGTTGTGGCAGGGTTCTCTTCAGATACGCAGTATTTT.

The chain employs TRBV5-1 and TRBJ2-1; 8 nucleotides match TRBD2. The germline V gene encodes CDR1 SGHRS and CDR2 YFSETQ. This CDR3 has 16 residues. J lost 1 base, V lost 6 bases, and 9 bases had no gene match. The CDR3 here is CASTFSGGVSYNEQFF. The CDR3 DNA follows: TGCGCCAGCACCTTCTCGGGAGGGGTGTCCTACAATGAGCAGTTCTTC.

V usage is TRBV5-1 and J usage is TRBJ1-1; D may be TRBD1 (6 bases). V was cut by 0 bases and J by 5 bases, with 14 bases left in between. The germline V gene has CDR1 SGHRS and CDR2 YFSETQ. CDR3 length: 15 residues. DNA of the CDR3: TGCGCCAGCAGCTTGGCCAACAGGGCGGGTACTGAAGCTTTCTTT. Amino acid sequence: CASSLANRAGTEAFF.

The rearrangement links TRBV19 to TRBJ1-1, with D possibly being TRBD1 (5 bases). With 5 bases removed from V and 1 base from J, the gap between germline ends came to 17 bases. The CDR3 is 16 residues long. From germline, CDR1 is LNHDA and CDR2 SQIVND (reference sequence). The DNA for the CDR3 is TGTGCCAGTAGTTCACCACCTGGGGCAGGGAACACTGAAGCTTTCTTT. Translation gives CASSSPPGAGNTEAFF.

The CDR3 bases are TGTGCCAGCAGCCGACAGGGGTTCAGCAATCAGCCCCAGCATTTT. Encoded protein: CASSRQGFSNQPQHF. The chain couples TRBV6-5 to TRBJ1-5, with TRBD1 matching over 8 bases. Germline CDR1 reads MNHEY; CDR2 reads SVGAGI. Trimming took 6 bases from V and 1 from J; bases not matched to a gene: 5. This CDR3 is 15 amino acids long.

This chain uses TRBV2 with TRBJ1-4; no clear D. Germline lookup yields CDR1 SNHLY and CDR2 FYNNEI. The CDR3 covers 17 residues. The V gene lost 6 bases and the J gene lost 0 bases, with 17 bases spanning the gap. For the CDR3, the DNA is TGTGCCAGCAGCGCTGGAACCTTACAGACAACTAATGAAAAACTGTTTTTT. It codes for CASSAGTLQTTNEKLFF.

The CDR3 bases are TGCGCCAGCAGCAGGTGGACTAGCGGGAGCTCCTACAATGAGCAGTTCTTC. Its protein product is CASSRWTSGSSYNEQFF. This sequence joins TRBV5-1 and TRBJ2-1, with TRBD2 identical over 13 bases. The CDR3 runs 17 residues. From germline, CDR1 is SGHRS and CDR2 YFSETQ. The V and J ends lost 4 bases and 0 bases, in that order; junction bases with no gene match: 4.

This sequence joins TRBV5-4 and TRBJ1-2; perhaps TRBD1 as D (6 bases). Looked up from germline, CDR1 is SGHNT and CDR2 is YYREEE (reference sequence). The CDR3 spans 14 residues. V gave up 3 bases and J gave up 4 bases, with 13 bases separating them. In DNA, the CDR3 is TGTGCCAGCAGCTCCACCGGGACATCCTATGGCTACACCTTC. Translated: CASSSTGTSYGYTF.

The rearrangement links TRBV18 to TRBJ2-7, with D possibly being TRBD1 (6 bases). Germline-derived CDR1 and CDR2 are KGHSH and LQKENI. V lost 6 bases, J lost 6 bases, and 12 bases lay in between. This CDR3 comprises 12 residues. The CDR3 bases are TGTGCCAGCTCCCCGCCAGGGGTCGAGCAGTACTTC. This codes for CASSPPGVEQYF.

The genes are TRBV15 and TRBJ2-7; 7 positions agree with TRBD2. The CDR3 loop spans 15 amino acids. J was trimmed by 0 bases and V by 0 bases; bases with no gene match: 2. Germline V gene data show CDR1 as LNHNV and CDR2 as YYDKDF (reference sequence). The DNA of the CDR3 is TGTGCCACCAGCAGAGATCTAGCGGTCTCCTACGAGCAGTACTTC. Translation gives CATSRDLAVSYEQYF. Combining the CDR3 with reference TRBV15 and TRBJ2-7 gives the whole variable domain DAMVIQNPRYQVTQFGKPVTLSCSQTLNHNVMYWYQQKSSQAPKLLFHYYDKDFNNEADTPDNFQSRRPNTSFCFLDIRSPGLGDTAMYLCATSRDLAVSYEQYFGPGTRLTVT.

This chain links TRBV6-6 with TRBJ2-3, with TRBD2 matching 8 bases. V lost 11 bases, J lost 3 bases, and 10 bases stayed unmatched. CDR3 length: 14 residues. CDR1 MNHNY and CDR2 SVGAGI come from the germline V gene (reference sequence). The CDR3 region is CAGCGASGTDTQYF. In nucleotides, the CDR3 is TGTGCCGGATGTGGGGCTAGCGGGACAGATACGCAGTATTTT.

The chain couples TRBV6-6 to TRBJ2-3; 11 bases are shared with TRBD1. Germline V lookup: CDR1 MNHNY, CDR2 SVGAGI (reference sequence). The CDR3 length is 15 residues. V was clipped by 6 bases and J by 5 bases; unmatched bases: 7. CDR3 nucleotides: TGTGCCAGCAGGCAAGGACAGGGGGCTGGAGATACGCAGTATTTT. Protein: CASRQGQGAGDTQYF.

The V call is TRBV9, the J call TRBJ1-2; D unclear. The CDR3 totals 15 residues. The ends were cut back, 4 bases at V and 0 bases at J, with 13 bases in the middle. Germline V gives CDR1 SGDLS, CDR2 YYNGEE. CDR3 DNA: TGTGCCAGCAGCCCTCAGGTCGATACTAACTATGGCTACACCTTC. Translation gives CASSPQVDTNYGYTF.

The rearrangement joins TRBV7-9 to TRBJ1-1; D gene unclear. Germline V gene lookup returns CDR1 SEHNR and CDR2 FQNEAQ (reference sequence). V was clipped by 1 base and J by 0 bases, with 9 bases between them. CDR3 length equals 15 residues. CDR3 amino acids: CASSLEYTMNTEAFF. CDR3 coding DNA: TGTGCCAGCAGCTTAGAGTACACCATGAACACTGAAGCTTTCTTT.

This clone was counted a few times. The rearrangement links TRBV5-1 to TRBJ1-2, with no clear D. The V end was cut by 2 bases, the J end by 4 bases, with 12 bases between. The CDR3 consists of 14 residues. Looked up from germline, CDR1 is SGHRS and CDR2 is YFSETQ. The DNA of the CDR3 is TGCGCCAGCAGCTTAGGAGAGATCCTCTATGGCTACACCTTC. Translated, it gives CASSLGEILYGYTF.

This chain links TRBV25-1 with TRBJ2-7; D is possibly TRBD1 (5 bases). Trimming stripped 2 bases from V and 1 base from J, with 12 bases between. The CDR3 covers 15 residues. Germline assignment: CDR1 MGHDK and CDR2 SYGVNS. The CDR3 loop reads CASSEPKGLSYEQYF. Written as DNA, the CDR3 is TGTGCCAGCAGTGAACCTAAGGGGCTTTCCTACGAGCAGTACTTC.

The chain employs TRBV4-3 and TRBJ2-5; no reliable D call. The length of the CDR3 is 12 residues. Trimming took 3 bases from V and 7 from J, leaving 9 bases between them. Germline CDR1 and CDR2: LGHNA and YSLEER. For the CDR3, the DNA is TGCGCCAGCAGCCAGCGTAGTGGGACCCAGTACTTC. Protein sequence: CASSQRSGTQYF.

The chain links TRBV4-2 to TRBJ1-4; 7 nucleotides align to TRBD1. The germline CDR1 and CDR2 sequences are LGHNA and YNFKEQ. This CDR3 is 18 amino acids long. J lost 5 bases, V lost 4 bases, and 16 bases had no gene match. As DNA, the CDR3 is TGTGCCAGCAGCCTCCCCCCGGGGGGGACAGTGGACAATGAAAAACTGTTTTTT. It codes for CASSLPPGGTVDNEKLFF.

This sequence joins TRBV19 and TRBJ2-7, with TRBD2 matching over 7 bases. The junction had 11 bases not matched to a gene; V was cut back by 6 bases and J by 3 bases. The CDR3 totals 15 residues. CDR1 is LNHDA and CDR2 is SQIVND in the germline V gene (reference sequence). The DNA of the CDR3 is TGTGCCAGTAGCCCCCTCGCTAGCGGAGTCTACGAGCAGTACTTC. This encodes CASSPLASGVYEQYF.

The chain employs TRBV29-1 and TRBJ1-4; D not resolved. The V gene lost 4 bases and the J gene lost 0 bases, with 12 bases spanning the gap. CDR1 and CDR2 (germline): SQVTM, ANQGSEA. The CDR3 runs to 15 residues. The CDR3 spells CSVGEAPSTNEKLFF. The DNA of the CDR3 is TGCAGCGTTGGGGAGGCACCTTCAACTAATGAAAAACTGTTTTTT. Together with reference TRBV29-1 and TRBJ1-4, the CDR3 gives the full variable domain: SAVISQKPSRDICQRGTSLTIQCQVDSQVTMMFWYRQQPGQSLTLIATANQGSEATYESGFVIDKFPISRPNLTFSTLTVSNMSPEDSSIYLCSVGEAPSTNEKLFFGSGTQLSVL.

This clone was seen only a few times. The chain has TRBV7-2 and TRBJ2-7; perhaps TRBD2 as D (5 bases). V lost 10 bases and J 6 bases, leaving 19 bases between the germline ends. The germline gives CDR1 SGHTA, CDR2 FQGNSA. This CDR3 comprises 13 residues. For the CDR3, the DNA is TGTGCCACCTCAAGCACCGGACGGGGCGAGCAGTACTTC. Its translation: CATSSTGRGEQYF.

The chain couples TRBV4-1 to TRBJ1-2, with D unresolved. V lost 1 base to trimming and J lost 2 bases, with 5 bases between them. This CDR3 has 13 residues. CDR1 and CDR2 (germline): MGHRA, YSYEKL. The CDR3 coding sequence is TGCGCCAGCAGCCAAGGAGGGAACTATGGCTACACCTTC. This encodes CASSQGGNYGYTF.

V and J are TRBV10-3 and TRBJ1-2, with a weak D call TRBD1 (5 bases). This CDR3 has 15 residues. Germline V gene data show CDR1 as ENHRY and CDR2 as SYGVKD. V lost 0 bases, J lost 3 bases, and 11 bases lay in between. The CDR3: CAISESGARDYGYTF. CDR3 DNA sequence: TGTGCCATCAGTGAGTCAGGGGCTCGCGACTATGGCTACACCTTC.

The V and J genes are TRBV20-1 and TRBJ2-5; weak D call: TRBD1 (5 bases). Germline CDR1 is DFQATT and CDR2 is SNEGSKA (reference sequence). This CDR3 comprises 11 residues. Trimming removed 6 bases from V and 6 bases from J, with 11 bases in between. CDR3 DNA: TGCAGTGCCCCTCTGGGGCAGACCCAGTACTTC. Encoded protein: CSAPLGQTQYF.

The chain has TRBV15 and TRBJ1-2, with 8 nucleotides matching TRBD1. The CDR3 contains 14 residues. Germline values: CDR1 LNHNV, CDR2 YYDKDF (reference sequence). After removal of 5 bases from V and 2 bases from J, the junction contained 4 bases not matched to a gene. The CDR3 DNA sequence: TGTGCCACCAGCCCACAGGGGGGAAACTATGGCTACACCTTC. Translation: CATSPQGGNYGYTF.

The CDR3 coding sequence is TGCAGCGTGACAAAACGGGACAGTTACAATGAGCAGTTCTTC. Protein product: CSVTKRDSYNEQFF. This chain connects TRBV29-1 to TRBJ2-1; the match to TRBD1 covers 7 bases. CDR1 and CDR2 from the germline V gene are SQVTM and ANQGSEA. This CDR3 is built from 14 residues. J gave up 4 bases and V 6 bases, and 9 bases lay outside the gene matches.

The chain employs TRBV28 and TRBJ2-7; 11 nucleotides match TRBD2. Germline assignment: CDR1 MDHEN and CDR2 SYDVKM. The CDR3 has 16 amino acids. V lost 5 bases to trimming and J lost 5 bases; unmatched junction nucleotides: 11. Here the CDR3 DNA reads TGTGCCAGCAGTCCTTTAACTAGCGGGAGTTTCCACGAGCAGTACTTC. Translated: CASSPLTSGSFHEQYF.